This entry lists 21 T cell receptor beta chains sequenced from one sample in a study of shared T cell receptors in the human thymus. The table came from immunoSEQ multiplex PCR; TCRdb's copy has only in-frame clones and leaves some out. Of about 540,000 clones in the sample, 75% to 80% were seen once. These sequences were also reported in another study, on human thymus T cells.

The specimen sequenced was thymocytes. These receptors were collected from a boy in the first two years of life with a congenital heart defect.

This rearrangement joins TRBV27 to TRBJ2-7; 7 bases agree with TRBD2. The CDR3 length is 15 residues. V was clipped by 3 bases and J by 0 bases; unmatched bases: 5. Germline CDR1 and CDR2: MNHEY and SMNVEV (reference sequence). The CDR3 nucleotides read TGTGCCAGCAGTTTGGGGGGGGGAACCTCCTACGAGCAGTACTTC. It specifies CASSLGGGTSYEQYF.

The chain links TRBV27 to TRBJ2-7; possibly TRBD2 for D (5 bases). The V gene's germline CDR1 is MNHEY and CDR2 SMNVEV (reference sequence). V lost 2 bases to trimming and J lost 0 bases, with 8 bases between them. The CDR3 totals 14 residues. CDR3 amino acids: CASSLRRASYEQYF. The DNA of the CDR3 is TGTGCCAGCAGTTTAAGGCGGGCCTCCTACGAGCAGTACTTC.

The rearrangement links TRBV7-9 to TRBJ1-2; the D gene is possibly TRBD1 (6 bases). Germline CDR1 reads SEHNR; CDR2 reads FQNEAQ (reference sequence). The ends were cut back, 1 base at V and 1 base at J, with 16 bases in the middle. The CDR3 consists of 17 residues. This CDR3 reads CASSLVAQGNGNYGYTF. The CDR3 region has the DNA TGTGCCAGCAGCTTAGTTGCACAGGGTAACGGTAACTATGGCTACACCTTC.

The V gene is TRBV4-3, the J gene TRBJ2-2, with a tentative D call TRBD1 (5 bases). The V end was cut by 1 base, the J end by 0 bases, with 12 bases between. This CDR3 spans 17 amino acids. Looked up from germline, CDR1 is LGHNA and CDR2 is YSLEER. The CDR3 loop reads CASSQVVGPPNTGELFF. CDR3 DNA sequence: TGCGCCAGCAGCCAAGTTGTGGGGCCCCCGAACACCGGGGAGCTGTTTTTT.

The CDR3 spells CASTHLGYETQYF. The DNA for the CDR3 is TGTGCCAGCACCCACCTCGGTTACGAGACCCAGTACTTC. The V and J genes are TRBV28 and TRBJ2-5; D ambiguous. CDR1 MDHEN and CDR2 SYDVKM come from the germline V gene. V dropped 7 bases and J dropped 5 bases, with 14 bases sitting between them. CDR3 length equals 13 residues.

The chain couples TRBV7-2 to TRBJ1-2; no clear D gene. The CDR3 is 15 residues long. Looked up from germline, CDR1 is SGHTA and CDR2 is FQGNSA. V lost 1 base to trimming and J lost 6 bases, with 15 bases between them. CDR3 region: CASSLVPRGRDGYTF. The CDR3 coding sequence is TGTGCCAGCAGCTTAGTTCCCCGTGGCCGGGATGGCTACACCTTC.

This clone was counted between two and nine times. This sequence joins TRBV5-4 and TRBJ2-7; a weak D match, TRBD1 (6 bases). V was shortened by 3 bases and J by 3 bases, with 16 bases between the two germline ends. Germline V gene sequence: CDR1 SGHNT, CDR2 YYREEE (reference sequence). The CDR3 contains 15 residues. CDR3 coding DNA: TGTGCCAGCAGCTGGCTTGGTGACAGGAGCTACGAGCAGTACTTC. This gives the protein CASSWLGDRSYEQYF.

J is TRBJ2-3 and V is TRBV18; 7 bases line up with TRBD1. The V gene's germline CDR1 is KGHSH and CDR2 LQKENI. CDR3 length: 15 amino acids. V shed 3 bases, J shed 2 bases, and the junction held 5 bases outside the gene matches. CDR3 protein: CASSPGQLITDTQYF. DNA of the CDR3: TGTGCCAGCTCACCGGGACAGCTTATCACAGATACGCAGTATTTT.

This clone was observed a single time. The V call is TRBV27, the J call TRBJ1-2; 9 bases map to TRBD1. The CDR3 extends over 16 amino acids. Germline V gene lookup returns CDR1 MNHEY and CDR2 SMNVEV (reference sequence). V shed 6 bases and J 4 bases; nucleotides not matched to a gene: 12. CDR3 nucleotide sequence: TGTGCCAGCAGCCCTCAACAACAGGGGGCCTTCTATGGCTACACCTTC. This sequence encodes CASSPQQQGAFYGYTF.

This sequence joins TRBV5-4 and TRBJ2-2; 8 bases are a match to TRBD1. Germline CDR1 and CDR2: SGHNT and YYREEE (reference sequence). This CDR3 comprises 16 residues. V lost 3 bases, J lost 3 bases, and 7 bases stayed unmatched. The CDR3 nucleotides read TGTGCCAGCAGCTCGGGGGACAGGTCATACACCGGGGAGCTGTTTTTT. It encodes CASSSGDRSYTGELFF.

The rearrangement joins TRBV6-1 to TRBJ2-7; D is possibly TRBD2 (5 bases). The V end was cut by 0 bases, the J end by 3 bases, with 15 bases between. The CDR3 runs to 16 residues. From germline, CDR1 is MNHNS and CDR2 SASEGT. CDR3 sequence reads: CASSEARVGLFYEQYF. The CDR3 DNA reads TGTGCCAGCAGTGAAGCGCGGGTGGGCCTATTCTACGAGCAGTACTTC.

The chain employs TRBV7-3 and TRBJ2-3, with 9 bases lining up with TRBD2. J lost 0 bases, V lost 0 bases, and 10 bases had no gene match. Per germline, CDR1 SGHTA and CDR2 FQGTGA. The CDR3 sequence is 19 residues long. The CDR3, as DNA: TGTGCCAGCAGCTTAACGTTGGCTAGCGGGACCCCTAGCACAGATACGCAGTATTTT. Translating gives CASSLTLASGTPSTDTQYF.

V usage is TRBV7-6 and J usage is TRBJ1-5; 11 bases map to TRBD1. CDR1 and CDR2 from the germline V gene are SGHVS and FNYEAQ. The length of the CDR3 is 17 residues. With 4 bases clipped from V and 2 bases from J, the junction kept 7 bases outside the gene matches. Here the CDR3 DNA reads TGTGCCAGCAGCTCGTCCCGGGACAGGGGGGGCAATCAGCCCCAGCATTTT. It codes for CASSSSRDRGGNQPQHF.

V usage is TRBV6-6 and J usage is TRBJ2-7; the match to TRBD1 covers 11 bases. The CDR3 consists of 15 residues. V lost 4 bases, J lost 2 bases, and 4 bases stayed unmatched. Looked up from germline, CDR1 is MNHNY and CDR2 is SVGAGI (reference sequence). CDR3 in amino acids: CASSFGTGGTYEQYF. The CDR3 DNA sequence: TGTGCCAGCAGTTTCGGGACAGGGGGTACCTACGAGCAGTACTTC.

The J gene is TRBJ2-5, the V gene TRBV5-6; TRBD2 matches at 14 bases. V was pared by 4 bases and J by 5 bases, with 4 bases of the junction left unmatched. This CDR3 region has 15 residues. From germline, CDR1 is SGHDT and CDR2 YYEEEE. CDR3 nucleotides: TGTGCCAGCAGCCCCCGACTAGCGGGAGGGGAGACCCAGTACTTC. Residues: CASSPRLAGGETQYF.

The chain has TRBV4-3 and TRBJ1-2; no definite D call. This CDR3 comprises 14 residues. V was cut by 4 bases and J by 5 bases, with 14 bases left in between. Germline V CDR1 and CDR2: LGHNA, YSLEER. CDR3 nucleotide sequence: TGCGCCAGCAGCCCTGACCGACACGGATATGGCTACACCTTC. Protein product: CASSPDRHGYGYTF.

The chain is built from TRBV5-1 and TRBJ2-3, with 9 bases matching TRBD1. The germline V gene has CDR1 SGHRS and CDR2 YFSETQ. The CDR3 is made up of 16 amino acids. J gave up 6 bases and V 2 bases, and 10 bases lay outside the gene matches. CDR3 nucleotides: TGCGCCAGCAGCTTTTCCCGGGACAGGGTGGGGGATACGCAGTATTTT. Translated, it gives CASSFSRDRVGDTQYF.

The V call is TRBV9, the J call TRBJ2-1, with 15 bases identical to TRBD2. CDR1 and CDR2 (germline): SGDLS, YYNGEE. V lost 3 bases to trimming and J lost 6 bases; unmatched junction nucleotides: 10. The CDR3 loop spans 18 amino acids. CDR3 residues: CASSAPDGLAGGGNEQFF. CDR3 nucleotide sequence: TGTGCCAGCAGCGCCCCCGATGGACTAGCGGGGGGGGGCAATGAGCAGTTCTTC.

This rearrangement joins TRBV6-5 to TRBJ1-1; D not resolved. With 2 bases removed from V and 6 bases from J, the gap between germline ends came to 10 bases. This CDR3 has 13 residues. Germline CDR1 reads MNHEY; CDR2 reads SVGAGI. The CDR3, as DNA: TGTGCCAGCAGTTACGAGGTGAGGGCTGAAGCTTTCTTT. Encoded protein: CASSYEVRAEAFF.

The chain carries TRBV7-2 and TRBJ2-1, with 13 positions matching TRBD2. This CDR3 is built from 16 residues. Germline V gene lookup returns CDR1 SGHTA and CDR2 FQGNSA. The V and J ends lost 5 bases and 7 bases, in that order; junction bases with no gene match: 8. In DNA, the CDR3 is TGTGCCAGCAGCCCCGGACTAGCGGGAGTCGAGAATGAGCAGTTCTTC. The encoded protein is CASSPGLAGVENEQFF.

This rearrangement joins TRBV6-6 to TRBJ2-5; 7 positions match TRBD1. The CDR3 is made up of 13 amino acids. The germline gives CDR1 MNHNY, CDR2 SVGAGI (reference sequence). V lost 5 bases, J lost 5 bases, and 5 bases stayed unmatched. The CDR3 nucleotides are TGTGCCAGCAGTCCGACAGGGTCGGAGACCCAGTACTTC. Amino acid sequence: CASSPTGSETQYF.